These 11 T cell receptor beta chains were sequenced from one sample in a study of T cells in Graves' hyperthyroidism and ophthalmopathy. Template material for amplifying TCR beta CDR3 regions consisted of RNA transcripts. First-round RT-PCR of the TCR CDR3 relied on the HTBI primer set. Each CDR3 protein is one row after TCRdb ran MiXCR on the multiplex PCR reads. The sample carries about 560,000 distinct CDR3 sequences, around 15% recorded once. The specimen sequenced was blood. The receptors derive from a young woman with Graves' hyperthyroidism.

This chain joins TRBV30 and TRBJ2-7; 8 bases match TRBD2. Germline V gene sequence: CDR1 GTSNPN, CDR2 SVGIG (reference sequence). This CDR3 is 14 amino acids long. V lost 3 bases to trimming and J lost 1 base; unmatched junction nucleotides: 5. The CDR3 DNA is TGTGCCTGGAGCGAATTAGCGGGATCCTACGAGCAGTACTTC. Protein product: CAWSELAGSYEQYF. The full variable domain, in which reference TRBV30 and TRBJ2-7 provide the parts outside the CDR3, is SQTIHQWPATLVQPVGSPLSLECTVEGTSNPNLYWYRQAAGRGLQLLFYSVGIGQISSEVPQNLSASRPQDRQFILSSKKLLLSDSGFYLCAWSELAGSYEQYFGPGTRLTVT.

The chain is built from TRBV24-1 and TRBJ2-5, with a possible D match to TRBD1 (6 bases). V was pared by 5 bases and J by 1 base, with 16 bases between. This CDR3 spans 16 amino acids. In germline, CDR1 is KGHDR, CDR2 SFDVKD. In DNA, the CDR3 is TGTGCCACCAGTGCCCTGAGGGGACAAACCCAAGAGACCCAGTACTTC. It codes for CATSALRGQTQETQYF.

The table lists this clonotype with many counts. The chain couples TRBV28 to TRBJ2-3; TRBD2 matches at 9 bases. This CDR3 is 15 amino acids long. V shed 3 bases and J 1 base; nucleotides not matched to a gene: 2. The germline V gene encodes CDR1 MDHEN and CDR2 SYDVKM. CDR3 sequence reads: CASSFSSGGTDTQYF. In DNA form, the CDR3 reads TGTGCCAGCAGTTTCTCTAGCGGGGGCACAGATACGCAGTATTTT.

This chain connects TRBV11-3 to TRBJ2-6; tentative D call: TRBD2 (5 bases). Trimming stripped 3 bases from V and 0 bases from J, with 15 bases between. CDR3 length equals 18 residues. The germline CDR1 and CDR2 sequences are SGHNT and YENEEA. The CDR3 coding sequence is TGTGCCAGCAGCTTGGCGAGTCGGGGATACTCTGGGGCCAACGTCCTGACTTTC. It is translated as CASSLASRGYSGANVLTF.

The rearrangement joins TRBV7-9 to TRBJ2-2, with TRBD2 matching over 7 bases. V shed 5 bases and J 5 bases; nucleotides not matched to a gene: 8. The CDR3 sequence is 15 residues long. CDR1 and CDR2 from the germline V gene are SEHNR and FQNEAQ (reference sequence). DNA for the CDR3: TGTGCCAGCAGCCCGGACTGGGGGGGAACCGGGGAGCTGTTTTTT. The encoded protein is CASSPDWGGTGELFF. Based on the CDR3 plus reference TRBV7-9 and TRBJ2-2, the full variable domain is DTGVSQNPRHKITKRGQNVTFRCDPISEHNRLYWYRQTLGQGPEFLTYFQNEAQLEKSRLLSDRFSAERPKGSFSTLEIQRTEQGDSAMYLCASSPDWGGTGELFFGEGSRLTVL.

This clonotype was seen a handful of times. The rearrangement joins TRBV6-1 to TRBJ1-3; TRBD1 might be the D (6 bases). Germline lookup yields CDR1 MNHNS and CDR2 SASEGT. V was pared by 7 bases and J by 0 bases, with 13 bases between. This CDR3 spans 15 amino acids. The CDR3 nucleotides are TGTGCCAGCAACCCGACAGGAGACTCTGGAAACACCATATATTTT. Protein sequence: CASNPTGDSGNTIYF.

This chain links TRBV20-1 with TRBJ2-7; 7 nucleotides line up with TRBD2. Germline assignment: CDR1 DFQATT and CDR2 SNEGSKA (reference sequence). The trim removed 0 bases at V and 5 bases at J, leaving 7 bases unmatched. The CDR3 has 14 amino acids. The CDR3, as DNA: TGCAGTGCTAGAGATTCAGGGAGGGTAGACGAGCAGTACTTC. Translated, it gives CSARDSGRVDEQYF.

V and J are TRBV13 and TRBJ1-5; D remains ambiguous. This CDR3 has 13 residues. The V end was cut by 4 bases, the J end by 4 bases, with 8 bases between. The germline CDR1 and CDR2 sequences are PRHDT and FYEKMQ (reference sequence). CDR3 bases: TGTGCCAGCAGCTCGGGTCTTAATCAGCCCCAGCATTTT. Translation: CASSSGLNQPQHF.

This clonotype came up a few times. V and J are TRBV7-8 and TRBJ1-3, with a tentative D call TRBD1 (5 bases). CDR1 and CDR2 from the germline V gene are SGHVS and FQNEAQ. This CDR3 spans 15 amino acids. V was shortened by 2 bases and J by 2 bases, with 10 bases between the two germline ends. DNA for the CDR3: TGTGCCAGCAGCTTACGGGGGGGTGCTGGAAACACCATATATTTT. Amino acid sequence: CASSLRGGAGNTIYF.

Many counts were recorded for this clonotype. The chain is built from TRBV28 and TRBJ2-3; D not resolved. The CDR3 has 16 residues. Trimming stripped 6 bases from V and 0 bases from J, with 16 bases between. Germline-derived CDR1 and CDR2 are MDHEN and SYDVKM. The CDR3 region is CASSPLLKTSTDTQYF. The DNA of the CDR3 is TGTGCCAGCAGCCCTCTACTGAAAACTAGCACAGATACGCAGTATTTT.

In its sample, this clonotype was seen many times. V and J are TRBV6-2 or TRBV6-3 and TRBJ2-6; D unresolved. In germline, CDR1 is MNHEY, CDR2 SVGEGT. Trimming stripped 6 bases from V and 4 bases from J, with 10 bases between. The CDR3 sequence is 14 residues long. CDR3: CASRKGYGANVLTF. CDR3 coding DNA: TGTGCCAGCAGGAAGGGTTACGGGGCCAACGTCCTGACTTTC.